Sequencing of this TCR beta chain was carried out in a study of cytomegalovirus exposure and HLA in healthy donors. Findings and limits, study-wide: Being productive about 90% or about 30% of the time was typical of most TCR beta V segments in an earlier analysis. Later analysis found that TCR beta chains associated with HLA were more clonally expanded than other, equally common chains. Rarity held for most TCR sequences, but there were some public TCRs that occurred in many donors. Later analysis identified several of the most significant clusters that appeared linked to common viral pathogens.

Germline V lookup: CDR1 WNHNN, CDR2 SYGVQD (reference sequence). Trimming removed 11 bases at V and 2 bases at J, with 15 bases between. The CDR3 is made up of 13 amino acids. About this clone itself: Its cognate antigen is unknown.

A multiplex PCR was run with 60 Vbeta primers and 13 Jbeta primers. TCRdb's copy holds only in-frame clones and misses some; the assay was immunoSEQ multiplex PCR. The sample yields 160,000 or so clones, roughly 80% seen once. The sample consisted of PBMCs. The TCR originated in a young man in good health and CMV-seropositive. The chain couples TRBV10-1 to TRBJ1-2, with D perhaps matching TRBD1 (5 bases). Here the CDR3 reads CAPVAGPNYGYTF. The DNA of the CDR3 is TGCGCCCCAGTTGCAGGGCCGAACTATGGCTACACCTTC.